A selection of T cell receptor beta chains follows, all from one sample in a study of shared clonotypes between healthy human individuals. Using immunoSEQ multiplex PCR, the repertoire was profiled, and TCRdb retains in-frame clones only, with some absent. The sample yields fewer than 3 million clones, about 90% seen once. The sample consisted of naive CD4+ T cells from PBMCs. The receptor source for this set is a man between 18 and 35 years old in good health. Some clones in this sample may be carry-over from other donors' samples. The CDR3 runs from the conserved cysteine through the conserved F or W. The D gene is left open where the match is weak. Size is stated for part of the rows, as once, few or many counts, or as a class when the clone is expanded.

clone size,V gene,J gene,D gene,CDR3 DNA,CDR3 protein
-,TRBV5-1,TRBJ2-5,-,TGCGCCAGCAGCCAAGGGACAACTGGAGTAGAGACCCAGTACTTC,CASSQGTTGVETQYF
-,TRBV5-1,TRBJ2-3,-,TGCGCCAGCAAGGTATTCGGAGTTGGCAAGTTGGGGGATACGCAGTATTTT,CASKVFGVGKLGDTQYF
-,TRBV25-1,TRBJ2-1,-,TGTGCCAGTGGAACAGGACCTTACAATGAGCAGTTCTTC,CASGTGPYNEQFF
-,TRBV7-2,TRBJ2-1,TRBD2,TGTGCCAGCAGCCCGCCGGCGGGAGGCCCCTACAATGAGCAGTTCTTC,CASSPPAGGPYNEQFF
-,TRBV4-1,TRBJ2-1,-,TGCGCCAGCAGCCCGACGGGACGGGGGTTCTTC,CASSPTGRGFF
-,TRBV27,TRBJ2-3,TRBD1,TGTGCCAGCAGTTCAAGGACAGGGGGAAGTACGCAGTATTTT,CASSSRTGGSTQYF
-,TRBV28,TRBJ2-7,TRBD1,TGTGCCAGCAGTACAGGGGCCGACGAGCAGTACTTC,CASSTGADEQYF
-,TRBV4-3,TRBJ2-7,TRBD2,TGCGCCAGCAGCCAAGAGACTAGCGGCTACTACGAGCAGTACTTC,CASSQETSGYYEQYF
-,TRBV28,TRBJ2-5,-,TGTGCCAGCAGTTCCCCGACAGGAGGGGCAGAGACCCAGTACTTC,CASSSPTGGAETQYF
-,TRBV9,TRBJ1-1,-,TGTGCCAGCAGCCCCCCGGGCTACGAGCTGAACACTGAAGCTTTCTTT,CASSPPGYELNTEAFF
once,TRBV28,TRBJ1-2,TRBD1,TGTGCCAGCAGACGGAAACAGGGGGCTGCTATCTATGGCTACACCTTC,CASRRKQGAAIYGYTF
-,TRBV6-1,TRBJ1-2,-,TGTGCCAGCAGCCCTGCAGGGTACTCTGGGTATGGCTACACCTTC,CASSPAGYSGYGYTF
-,TRBV12-5,TRBJ2-6,-,TGTGCTACCTACCCCCGGCAGGGGGGAGCTGGGGCCAACGTCCTGACTTTC,CATYPRQGGAGANVLTF
-,TRBV19,TRBJ2-5,-,TGTGCCAGTAGTACGGACCCCTGGACGGAGACCCAGTACTTC,CASSTDPWTETQYF
-,TRBV5-3,TRBJ2-7,-,TGTGCCCGGAGGGCCACGTCGGCCTACGAGCAGTACTTC,CARRATSAYEQYF
-,TRBV19,TRBJ2-3,TRBD2,TGTGCCAGTAGCCCCGGACTAGGCATGCCAGATACGCAGTATTTT,CASSPGLGMPDTQYF
-,TRBV5-4,TRBJ2-5,-,TGTGCCAGCAGCGTACCGGGACCGTCCCAAGAGACCCAGTACTTC,CASSVPGPSQETQYF
-,TRBV19,TRBJ2-7,-,TGTGCCAGTAGTGGCTGGACTACGTCGGACCCCTACGAGCAGTACTTC,CASSGWTTSDPYEQYF
-,TRBV5-1,TRBJ1-1,-,TGCGCCAGCAGGCTAACGGACAGAGGCACTGAAGCTTTCTTT,CASRLTDRGTEAFF
once,TRBV6-5,TRBJ2-7,TRBD2,TGTGCCAGTAACAACGGACTAGCGGGATCATACGAGCAGTACTTC,CASNNGLAGSYEQYF
-,TRBV6-1,TRBJ2-1,-,TGTGCCAGCAGTGAAATCGACAATGAGCAGTTCTTC,CASSEIDNEQFF
-,TRBV5-1,TRBJ2-7,TRBD1,TGCGCCAGCAGCTTGGAGCCACAGGGGGCCTCCTACGAGCAGTACTTC,CASSLEPQGASYEQYF
-,TRBV5-1,TRBJ2-3,TRBD2,TGCGCCAGCAGCTTGGATCCAGCGGGAGTGACAGATACGCAGTATTTT,CASSLDPAGVTDTQYF
-,TRBV5-5,TRBJ1-1,-,TGTGCCAGCAGCTTGGCAGGACAGAATGGTGAAGCTTTCTTT,CASSLAGQNGEAFF
-,TRBV5-4,TRBJ2-2,TRBD2,TGTGCCAGCAGCCCCCTCGGGGGGGGATCAAACACCGGGGAGCTGTTTTTT,CASSPLGGGSNTGELFF
-,TRBV2,TRBJ2-2,TRBD2,TGTGCCAGCAATCGACTAGCGGGAGGTGCCGGGGAGCTGTTTTTT,CASNRLAGGAGELFF
-,TRBV9,TRBJ2-5,TRBD2,TGTGCCAGCAGCGTAGGTGGTTTGGCGGGAGGGCCCTCTGGAGAGACCCAGTACTTC,CASSVGGLAGGPSGETQYF
-,TRBV5-1,TRBJ2-3,-,TGCGCCAGCAGCTTGGAAGGGCCGCCCGCGGATACGCAGTATTTT,CASSLEGPPADTQYF
-,TRBV4-2,TRBJ2-3,-,TGTGCCAGCAGCGCTGGAACGGACAAGGCCTCCTCCCAGTATTTT,CASSAGTDKASSQYF
-,TRBV7-9,TRBJ2-1,TRBD2,TGTGCCAGCAGCCGACGGCCCAGCGGGAGGTCGGATGAGCAGTTCTTC,CASSRRPSGRSDEQFF
-,TRBV6-5,TRBJ2-7,TRBD2,TGTGCCAGCAGTTATGAGGGTAGCGGGCCTTCCTACGAGCAGTACTTC,CASSYEGSGPSYEQYF
-,TRBV5-1,TRBJ2-2,-,TGCGCCAGCAGCGCGGACGGCACCGGGGAGCTGTTTTTT,CASSADGTGELFF
-,TRBV28,TRBJ2-3,-,TGTGCCAGCAGTTTTGTCTTGCTCAGCACAGATACGCAGTATTTT,CASSFVLLSTDTQYF
once,TRBV28,TRBJ2-3,-,TGTGCCAGCAGTTTCCGTAGCCCAGATACGCAGTATTTT,CASSFRSPDTQYF
-,TRBV28,TRBJ2-3,-,TGTGCCAGCAGCCCAAGCACAGATACGCAGTATTTT,CASSPSTDTQYF
-,TRBV10-3,TRBJ1-2,-,TGTGCCATCAGCGAACCCAGGACTTTTAACTATGGCTACACCTTC,CAISEPRTFNYGYTF
-,TRBV19,TRBJ2-3,-,TGTGCCAGTACCAGACCTGGGGTCACAGATACGCAGTATTTT,CASTRPGVTDTQYF
-,TRBV29-1,TRBJ2-2,-,TGCAGCGTTTCATGGGACTCCGGGGAGCTGTTTTTT,CSVSWDSGELFF
once,TRBV7-8,TRBJ1-4,-,TGTGCCAGCAGCTTAGGACGACAGTCAAGTGAAAAACTGTTTTTT,CASSLGRQSSEKLFF
-,TRBV20-1,TRBJ1-1,TRBD1,TGCAGTATCAGGGGGTTTCCTGAAGCTTTCTTT,CSIRGFPEAFF
-,TRBV4-2,TRBJ2-3,TRBD2,TGTGCCAGCAGCCAAGGGGACTGGGGGGGAGATACGCAGTATTTT,CASSQGDWGGDTQYF
-,TRBV11-2,TRBJ1-1,-,TGTGCCAGCAGCTTAGTGGGGCAGGGTGCTGAAGCTTTCTTT,CASSLVGQGAEAFF
-,TRBV5-5,TRBJ2-3,-,TGTGCCAGCAGCCCCGGGGCGTCATCCGTGACAGATACGCAGTATTTT,CASSPGASSVTDTQYF
-,TRBV7-9,TRBJ2-1,TRBD1,TGTGCCAGCAGCGACAGGGGCCCCTACAATGAGCAGTTCTTC,CASSDRGPYNEQFF
-,TRBV5-1,TRBJ1-6,-,TGCGCCAGCAGCGCCGGGAATCCTAATAATTCACCCCTCCACTTT,CASSAGNPNNSPLHF
-,TRBV29-1,TRBJ2-1,-,TGCAGCGGCGAGCGGACGGGCAATGAGCAGTTCTTC,CSGERTGNEQFF
-,TRBV14,TRBJ2-7,-,TGTGCCAGCAGCCAAGATCGAAAAACTAGCAACGAGCAGTACTTC,CASSQDRKTSNEQYF
-,TRBV18,TRBJ1-5,TRBD1,TGTGCCAGCTCATCGTTAGGACAGGGTCTACAGCCCCAGCATTTT,CASSSLGQGLQPQHF
-,TRBV19,TRBJ1-5,-,TGTGCCAGTAGTACCCTCGGGGGGGCCCGGTTGTACCAGCATTTT,CASSTLGGARLYQHF
-,TRBV19,TRBJ1-1,-,TGTGCCAGTAGTACCTGGACCGACCCCTTGAACACTGAAGCTTTCTTT,CASSTWTDPLNTEAFF
-,TRBV7-8,TRBJ2-7,-,TGTGCCAGCAGCGATCAGGACTCGGCCTACGAGCAGTACTTC,CASSDQDSAYEQYF
-,TRBV7-8,TRBJ1-3,-,TGTGCCAGCAGCGCCGACAGGAACTCTGGAAACACCATATATTTT,CASSADRNSGNTIYF